The 31 T cell receptor beta chains below all came from one sample that was sequenced in a study of tumor and adjacent non-tumor tissue in lung cancer. No cell sorting was done before RNA was extracted from the tissue. More than 3 cm separated this lung sample from the edge of the tumor. TCRbeta libraries were built with three rounds of nested PCR, modified from ARM-PCR. TCRdb ran MiXCR on the multiplex PCR reads and lists one entry per CDR3 protein. Of approximately 100,000 distinct CDR3 sequences listed, roughly 60% are singletons. Source material: distant non-tumor lung tissue. The receptors here all came from a man younger than 45 with non-small cell lung cancer.

This clonotype was counted only a few times. The junction does not match germline at one end; this may be a read error. The V gene is TRBV2, the J gene TRBJ2-2, with 9 bases identical to TRBD1. Per the germline V gene, CDR1 is SNHLY and CDR2 is FYNNEI. The CDR3 runs 16 residues. The CDR3 bases are TGTGCCAGCAGTGTCAGCGGGACAGGGAACATCGGGGGGCTGTTTTTT. Its protein is CASSVSGTGNIGGLFF.

Regarding this clonotype: The conserved phenylalanine or tryptophan normally closing the CDR3 is absent here, so this likely arose from a read error. This CDR3 reads CASSQKGREAGELFV. The CDR3 DNA follows: TGTGCCAGCAGCCAGAAGGGCAGGGAGGCGGGGGAGCTGTTTGTT. The chain couples TRBV11-1 to TRBJ2-2; the D gene is possibly TRBD2 (6 bases). V gave up 5 bases and J gave up 8 bases, with 18 bases separating them. CDR1 and CDR2 (germline): SGHAT, FQDESV (reference sequence). CDR3 length: 15 residues.

In this sample, this clonotype turned up once. The CDR3 does not end in the conserved phenylalanine or tryptophan, so this is likely a read error. The rearrangement joins TRBV6-6 to TRBJ2-1; D call uncertain. Germline-derived CDR1 and CDR2 are MNHNY and SVGAGI (reference sequence). Trimming left V 7 bases short and J 7 bases short, with 11 bases between. The CDR3 is 12 residues long. CDR3 in amino acids: CASTSTANEQFL. In DNA, the CDR3 is TGTGCCAGCACTTCCACCGCGAATGAGCAGTTCCTA.

This clonotype was detected only a few times. Since no conserved phenylalanine or tryptophan closes the CDR3, a read error is the likely cause. The rearrangement links TRBV29-1 to TRBJ1-1; 11 nucleotides match TRBD1. V shed 7 bases, J shed 4 bases, and the junction held 8 bases outside the gene matches. This CDR3 has 14 amino acids. Germline V lookup: CDR1 SQVTM, CDR2 ANQGSEA. Here the CDR3 reads CSAEFGTGGTEAFP. The CDR3 DNA reads TGCAGCGCCGAATTTGGGACAGGGGGCACTGAAGCTTTCCCT.

This clonotype was seen more than once but under ten times. Being one base from a much bigger clone, this may be a read error. The chain couples TRBV10-3 to TRBJ1-2, with D possibly matching TRBD1 (5 bases). This CDR3 contains 13 residues. With 8 bases removed from V and 8 bases from J, the gap between germline ends came to 18 bases. The germline gives CDR1 ENHRY, CDR2 SYGVKD. CDR3 DNA: TGTGCCATCTGTGGGACGGTAAATGGGGGCTACACCTTC. Residues: CAICGTVNGGYTF.

As regards this clonotype: Germline and junction disagree at one end, which may indicate a read error. This rearrangement joins TRBV5-6 to TRBJ2-1, with D possibly matching TRBD1 (6 bases). The CDR3 consists of 15 residues. CDR1 and CDR2 (germline): SGHDT, YYEEEE. The CDR3 nucleotides are TGTGCCAGCAGACTCACAGGGAGCGCCCACAATGAGCAGTCCTTC. Residues: CASRLTGSAHNEQSF.

This chain uses TRBV4-1 with TRBJ2-7; 9 bases are a match to TRBD2. The germline CDR1 and CDR2 sequences are MGHRA and YSYEKL. Trimming at V came to 11 bases and at J to 2 bases, leaving 13 bases not matched to a gene. CDR3 length: 15 residues. CDR3 loop: CADSQERGAPYEQYF. CDR3 DNA sequence: TGCGCCGACAGCCAAGAGCGGGGGGCCCCCTACGAGCAGTACTTC.

Comments on this clonotype: Compared with germline, one end of the junction differs, possibly owing to a read error. This chain joins TRBV6-5 and TRBJ1-1; 8 bases fit TRBD1. The CDR3 is 14 amino acids. CDR1 is MNHEY, CDR2 SVGAGI, per germline. In nucleotides, the CDR3 is TGTGTCAGCAGTTTACAAAACCTACAGGGGGTGGCTTTCTTT. Amino acids: CVSSLQNLQGVAFF.

A word on this clonotype: This clone may be a read error of a much larger clone one base away. The V and J genes are TRBV4-1 and TRBJ2-7; 12 nucleotides align to TRBD2. The CDR3 covers 15 residues. Germline assignment: CDR1 MGHRA and CDR2 YSYEKL. CDR3 region: CASSQSASGGAEQCF. For the CDR3, the DNA is TGCGCCAGCAGCCAATCGGCTAGCGGGGGGGCCGAGCAGTGCTTC.

Regarding this clonotype: At one of its ends the junction is not consistent with the germline gene, which may arise from a read error. This chain's CDR3 is CTSSWRDTQYF. DNA for the CDR3: TGTACCAGCAGTTGGAGAGATACGCAGTATTTT. V is TRBV5-4 and J is TRBJ2-3; D is ambiguous. This CDR3 spans 11 amino acids. Germline CDR1 SGHNT, CDR2 YYREEE (reference sequence).

This clonotype has just a few counts. V is TRBV6-5 and J is TRBJ2-7, with D perhaps matching TRBD1 or TRBD2 (6 bases each). In germline, CDR1 is MNHEY, CDR2 SVGAGI. CDR3 size: 13 residues. V was cut by 5 bases and J by 3 bases, with 11 bases left in between. This CDR3 reads CASSDRRGYEQYF. CDR3 DNA: TGTGCCAGCAGTGACAGGAGGGGCTACGAGCAGTACTTC.

This clonotype showed up many times. This chain joins TRBV4-1 and TRBJ1-2, with a weak D call TRBD1 (6 bases). This CDR3 has 13 residues. Germline lookup yields CDR1 MGHRA and CDR2 YSYEKL. Trimming pared 4 bases from V and 6 bases from J, leaving 12 bases between. In nucleotides, the CDR3 is TGCGCCAGCAGCCGGACGGGGGCGAATGGCTACACCTTC. Translation: CASSRTGANGYTF.

Concerning this clonotype itself: No conserved phenylalanine or tryptophan ends this CDR3, so it is likely a read error. The chain links TRBV11-2 to TRBJ2-7; D perhaps matches TRBD1 (5 bases). The CDR3 has 14 residues. Germline CDR1 and CDR2: SGHAT and FQNNGV. CDR3 nucleotide sequence: TGTGCAAGCAGCTTAGACAGCTATGCCTACGACCAGTACCTC. It codes for CASSLDSYAYDQYL.

Turning to this clonotype: One base away lies a much larger clone, so this may be a sequencing read error. This chain joins TRBV6-6 and TRBJ1-5; the D gene is possibly TRBD1 (5 bases). Germline V gene sequence: CDR1 MNHNY, CDR2 SVGAGI (reference sequence). Trimming stripped 6 bases from V and 0 bases from J, with 12 bases between. CDR3 length equals 15 residues. CDR3 in amino acids: CASSPSGTSNQPQHF. The CDR3 coding sequence is TGTGCCAGCAGCCCCTCAGGGACTAGCAATCAGCCCCAGCATTTT.

Here the CDR3 DNA reads TGCAGCGTTGAGTCTAGCGGGAATTTGGTTGAGCAGTTCTTC. Protein: CSVESSGNLVEQFF. The V call is TRBV29-1, the J call TRBJ2-1, with 9 bases fitting TRBD2. CDR3 size: 14 residues. CDR1 and CDR2 from the germline V gene are SQVTM and ANQGSEA. V lost 3 bases and J lost 9; bases outside the gene matches: 9.

Concerning this clonotype itself: The junction departs from germline at one end; a sequencing error may be responsible. The J gene is TRBJ2-1, the V gene TRBV20-1, with 9 bases fitting TRBD2. Germline CDR1 reads DFQATT; CDR2 reads SNEGSKA (reference sequence). The CDR3 is made up of 16 amino acids. The CDR3 is CSAATSGLAHYNGQFF. The DNA of the CDR3 is TGCAGTGCTGCCACCTCAGGACTAGCGCATTACAATGGGCAGTTCTTC.

Concerning this clonotype: A junction boundary mismatches the germline segment, possibly from a read error. The rearrangement links TRBV12-3 or TRBV12-4 to TRBJ2-5; a possible D gene is TRBD1 (5 bases). The CDR3 sequence is 12 residues long. CDR3 amino acids: CASRMTDEIQYF. Here the CDR3 DNA reads TGCGCCAGCCGCATGACAGACGAGATCCAGTACTTC.

Notes on this clonotype: One end of the junction does not line up with germline, which may come from a read error. The chain carries TRBV11-1 and TRBJ2-1, with 10 positions matching TRBD1. Looked up from germline, CDR1 is SGHAT and CDR2 is FQDESV (reference sequence). The CDR3 spans 15 residues. The CDR3 region has the DNA TGTGCCAGCAGCTCTGGACAGGGGGTTAGAAATGGGCAGTTCTTC. Translating it yields CASSSGQGVRNGQFF.

This rearrangement joins TRBV6-5 to TRBJ2-1, with 8 bases aligning to TRBD2. Unmatched junction bases numbered 6, after V lost 7 bases and J lost 10 bases. The CDR3 has 12 residues. The V gene's germline CDR1 is MNHEY and CDR2 SVGAGI. The CDR3, as DNA: TGTGCCAGCAATGTTGGCGGGGGGGAGCAGTTCTTC. Its protein is CASNVGGGEQFF.

This clonotype appeared a few times. The chain couples TRBV11-2 to TRBJ1-4, with TRBD1 as a possible D gene (6 bases). Per germline, CDR1 SGHAT and CDR2 FQNNGV. The CDR3 loop spans 14 amino acids. The ends were cut back, 6 bases at V and 4 bases at J, with 12 bases in the middle. CDR3 region: CASRSGQRNEKLFF. The CDR3 nucleotides read TGTGCCAGCAGAAGCGGACAGCGTAATGAAAAACTGTTTTTT.

Points on this clonotype: One end of the junction does not line up with germline, which may come from a read error. The DNA for the CDR3 is TGTGCCAGGAGCCAAGCGACAGGGGAGAATTCACCCCTCCATTTT. It specifies CARSQATGENSPLHF. The V gene is TRBV14, the J gene TRBJ1-6; 8 bases line up with TRBD1. Germline loops: CDR1 SGHDN, CDR2 FVKESK. The CDR3 extends over 15 amino acids.

About this clonotype itself: The junction shows a germline mismatch at one end, possibly a read error. V gene TRBV20-1 combines with J gene TRBJ2-3; possibly TRBD1 or TRBD2 for D (5 bases each). This CDR3 spans 14 amino acids. Germline CDR1 is DFQATT and CDR2 is SNEGSKA (reference sequence). This CDR3 reads CSARVVSQGDMQYF. For the CDR3, the DNA is TGTAGTGCTAGAGTGGTCAGTCAGGGAGATATGCAGTATTTT.

As for this clonotype: Just one base apart from a much larger clone, this may be a read error. The chain links TRBV5-5 to TRBJ1-5; D might be TRBD1 (5 bases). Gene TRBJ2-3 matches the end of the DNA better, so the J call may be wrong. CDR3 length equals 15 residues. Germline V gene lookup returns CDR1 SGHKS and CDR2 YYEKEE (reference sequence). The CDR3 bases are TGTGCCAGCAGCTTAGGGGTATATAGCAATCAGCCCCAGTATTTT. Protein product: CASSLGVYSNQPQYF.

The V and J genes are TRBV29-1 and TRBJ1-1, with D maybe TRBD1 (5 bases). V was pared by 6 bases and J by 11 bases, with 22 bases between. The CDR3 runs 13 residues. Germline values: CDR1 SQVTM, CDR2 ANQGSEA. This chain's CDR3 is CSVDVGTNTMAFF. CDR3 DNA sequence: TGCAGCGTCGATGTGGGGACTAATACAATGGCTTTCTTT.

Notes on this clonotype: An end of the junction differs from the germline gene, which may be a read error. The chain has TRBV25-1 and TRBJ1-2; TRBD1 matches 8 bases. The CDR3 is 14 amino acids. Germline V lookup: CDR1 MGHDK, CDR2 SYGVNS. The chain's CDR3 is CASSDSTGGNGYTF. In DNA, the CDR3 is TGTGCTAGCAGTGACAGCACAGGGGGGAACGGCTACACCTTC.

About this clonotype itself: Given the absence of the conserved phenylalanine or tryptophan at the CDR3 end, a read error is likely. V is TRBV11-2 and J is TRBJ2-3; a possible D gene is TRBD2 (6 bases). The CDR3 has 15 amino acids. In germline, CDR1 is SGHAT, CDR2 FQNNGV. DNA of the CDR3: TGTACCAGCAGCTCCCCTAGCGACCGCACAGATACGCAGTATTAT. It translates to CTSSSPSDRTDTQYY.

As to this clonotype: Because it lacks the conserved phenylalanine or tryptophan at the end, this CDR3 is likely a read error. The chain employs TRBV10-3 and TRBJ2-3; D remains ambiguous. The V end was cut by 11 bases, the J end by 0 bases, with 12 bases between. The CDR3 is 13 residues long. Germline CDR1 and CDR2: ENHRY and SYGVKD. The CDR3 loop reads CAALSGSTDTQYS. DNA of the CDR3: TGTGCCGCATTAAGTGGGAGCACAGATACGCAGTATTCT.

This clonotype was detected a few times. The chain employs TRBV5-6 and TRBJ2-7; D gene unclear. Germline V gene data show CDR1 as SGHDT and CDR2 as YYEEEE. V lost 8 bases and J lost 0, with 12 bases in between. The CDR3 runs to 13 residues. CDR3 nucleotide sequence: TGTGCCAGTGGCTTGTTTAACTCCTACGAGCAGTACTTC. This translates into CASGLFNSYEQYF.

This clonotype came up many times. The chain is built from TRBV6-2 or TRBV6-3 and TRBJ1-1, with D possibly matching TRBD1 (6 bases). Trimming removed 6 bases at V and 7 bases at J, with 15 bases between. The germline CDR1 and CDR2 sequences are MNHEY and SVGEGT. The CDR3 runs 13 residues. CDR3 DNA: TGTGCCAGCAGGAACAGGGAAAGGGGTGAAGCTTTCTTT. This sequence encodes CASRNRERGEAFF.

V is TRBV6-6 and J is TRBJ2-2; D is unresolved. Germline V gene sequence: CDR1 MNHNY, CDR2 SVGAGI (reference sequence). The CDR3 consists of 13 residues. V lost 4 bases, J lost 1 base, and 4 bases lay in between. The CDR3 protein is CASSFMNTGELFF. CDR3 in DNA: TGTGCCAGCAGTTTTATGAACACCGGGGAGCTGTTTTTT.

This clonotype was observed a handful of times. DNA for the CDR3: TGTGCCAGCAGCTTAGAGGGAGGGAGGGAGCAGTACTTC. It encodes CASSLEGGREQYF. V gene TRBV11-2 combines with J gene TRBJ2-7; 7 nucleotides agree with TRBD2. Germline CDR1 is SGHAT and CDR2 is FQNNGV. There are 13 residues in the CDR3. V was pared by 0 bases and J by 7 bases, with 3 bases of the junction left unmatched.